This TCR beta chain was recovered during a study of control samples from healthy donors and cancer patients. Germline values: CDR1 LNHDA, CDR2 SQIVND (reference sequence). This CDR3 region has 13 residues. V lost 3 bases and J 8 bases, leaving 11 bases between the germline ends. Measured with immunoSEQ multiplex PCR; TCRdb has only the in-frame clones, and not every one. This table has approximately 160,000 clones, 80% to 95% appearing once. The J gene is TRBJ2-4, the V gene TRBV19, with no clear D. The source is a woman in her sixties or seventies in good health. Specimen: blood. The CDR3 is CASSMNSLDIQYF. The CDR3 DNA is TGTGCCAGTAGTATGAATTCGTTAGACATTCAGTACTTC.